This is a list of T cell receptor beta chains from one sample in a study of monozygotic twins with inflammatory bowel disease. One entry per CDR3 protein, without DNA, is what TCRdb gives after re-calling the 5' RACE reads. This sample lists some 200,000 distinct CDR3 sequences; its ten largest clones have around 7.6%. The specimen sequenced was blood. The receptor source for this set is a human donor with ulcerative colitis or Crohn's disease, or a healthy co-twin of an affected twin (not recorded which). Each CDR3 is given with its conserved first and last residue.

v_gene	len	j_gene	CDR3aa
TRBV5-6	15	TRBJ2-7	CASSFSGGPYYEQYF
TRBV15	17	TRBJ2-3	CATSSKRGVNFPDTQYF
TRBV19	12	TRBJ2-1	CASRRLAGGLFF
TRBV29-1	12	TRBJ1-1	CSVVGQDREAFF
TRBV29-1	13	TRBJ2-5	CSVDGDQRGPQYF
TRBV28	13	TRBJ1-2	CASSRRGNYGYTF
TRBV2	12	TRBJ2-7	CASKGTDYEQYF
TRBV20-1	14	TRBJ2-7	CSARDPPPAYEQYF
TRBV18	14	TRBJ2-5	CASSLGPSQETQYF
TRBV28	13	TRBJ2-1	CASSPSSNNEQFF
TRBV4-1	15	TRBJ1-4	CASSQEEIGGEKLFF
TRBV7-9	17	TRBJ2-2	CASSLARDGLWTGELFF
TRBV19	16	TRBJ1-1	CASSTRGRSMNTEAFF
TRBV7-2	14	TRBJ2-1	CATQRTSGVNEQFF
TRBV5-1	14	TRBJ2-5	CASSSSGGQETQYF
TRBV6-5	16	TRBJ1-5	CASSPTGGPSNQPQHF
TRBV12-3/TRBV12-4	14	TRBJ2-1	CASSLGALAGYEFF
TRBV19	16	TRBJ2-1	CASSIRGLSSYNEQFF
TRBV19	13	TRBJ1-5	CASSIGGGQPQHF
TRBV27	15	TRBJ2-2	CASSLIGSSSGELFF
TRBV11-2	19	TRBJ2-4	CASSLKGSGAGAAKNIQYF
TRBV7-2	15	TRBJ1-5	CASSLAENLNQPQHF
TRBV7-2	14	TRBJ2-5	CASSSVGGSETQYF
TRBV11-2	14	TRBJ2-7	CASMWGGAVGEQYF
TRBV7-2	15	TRBJ1-2	CASSPEDGPYYGYTF
TRBV12-3/TRBV12-4	15	TRBJ1-5	CASSLGGLGNQPQHF
TRBV6-2/TRBV6-3	13	TRBJ1-5	CASSYRQNQPQHF
TRBV5-1	14	TRBJ1-1	CASSPGLPNTEAFF
TRBV6-1	13	TRBJ1-2	CASTPEGTYGYTF
TRBV9	14	TRBJ1-2	CASSVGGTAYGYTF
TRBV7-3	21	TRBJ1-3	CASSFTVPGVSLLPSGNTIYF
TRBV6-5	15	TRBJ1-1	CASSYFPRMNTEAFF
TRBV2	14	TRBJ1-1	CASRPDSMNTEAFF
TRBV10-3	14	TRBJ1-5	CAISESGLGQPQHF
TRBV6-1	19	TRBJ1-1	CARRPGQPSRSGTLAEAFF
TRBV9	15	TRBJ1-1	CASSVVAGLNTEAFF
TRBV7-3	13	TRBJ1-1	CASSLHGNTEAFF
TRBV2	12	TRBJ2-5	CASSGLKETQYF
TRBV20-1	15	TRBJ1-5	CSAWTGDGSNQPQHF
TRBV5-1	15	TRBJ2-2	CASSLVDRETGELFF
TRBV12-3/TRBV12-4	13	TRBJ2-3	CASSPHDRRKKYF